These 28 T cell receptor beta chains originate from one sample sequenced in a study of vaccination and CD4 T cells after COVID-19. Antigen specificity for these receptors is unknown. Oncomine TCR Beta short-read sequencing was applied to DNA from cultured CD4+ T cells. Using its own MiXCR run on the PCR reads, TCRdb lists one record per CDR3 protein. The sample records approximately 15,000 distinct CDR3 sequences, about half being singletons. The treatment: roughly ten-day PBMC culture with coronavirus spike peptide pools or control peptides (ViraFEST assay). The source material was CD4+ T cells from blood, cultured in vitro. These receptors were obtained from a human donor who had recovered from COVID-19.

The rearrangement joins TRBV19 to TRBJ1-5; D remains unclear. The V and J ends lost 2 bases and 2 bases respectively, with 10 bases between them. This CDR3 contains 15 residues. From germline, CDR1 is LNHDA and CDR2 SQIVND (reference sequence). For the CDR3, the DNA is TGTGCCAGTAGTATAATGGGGTTGGGCAATCAGCCCCAGCATTTT. Translated: CASSIMGLGNQPQHF.

The sample holds a few counts of this clonotype. The V call is TRBV7-8, the J call TRBJ2-2; TRBD1 might be the D (6 bases). CDR3 length equals 15 residues. Per germline, CDR1 SGHVS and CDR2 FQNEAQ. Deletions cut 2 bases from V and 6 bases from J, with 13 bases between. CDR3 protein: CASSLQGLTAGELFF. The CDR3 bases are TGTGCCAGCAGCTTACAGGGGTTGACGGCCGGGGAGCTGTTTTTT.

This clonotype is labeled medium-sized. This chain joins TRBV7-2 and TRBJ1-2; D not certain. V lost 1 base to trimming and J lost 4 bases, with 10 bases between them. This CDR3 has 14 amino acids. The germline V gene has CDR1 SGHTA and CDR2 FQGNSA. CDR3 loop: CASSLEVGGYGYTF. The DNA for the CDR3 is TGTGCCAGCAGCTTAGAGGTGGGAGGCTATGGCTACACCTTC.

The chain combines TRBV6-2 or TRBV6-3 with TRBJ1-5, with D hard to call. The CDR3 runs to 13 residues. V was pared by 3 bases and J by 6 bases, with 9 bases between. CDR1 is MNHEY, CDR2 SVGEGT, per germline. The CDR3 DNA reads as TGTGCCAGCAGTTATCCCCCCAGTCAGCCCCAGCATTTT. Encoded protein: CASSYPPSQPQHF.

This chain connects TRBV20-1 to TRBJ2-5, with 7 nucleotides matching TRBD2. The CDR3 sequence is 15 residues long. Germline-derived CDR1 and CDR2 are DFQATT and SNEGSKA (reference sequence). J gave up 4 bases and V 5 bases, and 13 bases lay outside the gene matches. In nucleotides, the CDR3 is TGCAGTGCTCCCGCCCTGGCGGGGGTGGGAGAGACCCAGTACTTC. Translated, it gives CSAPALAGVGETQYF.

With respect to this clonotype: An end of the junction differs from the germline gene, which may be a read error. The chain is built from TRBV7-7 and TRBJ2-3; D not certain. Germline values: CDR1 SSHAT, CDR2 FNYEAQ (reference sequence). The CDR3 contains 13 residues. CDR3 in amino acids: CASSLASTDTQYF. The CDR3 DNA reads TGTGCTAGCAGCTTAGCTAGCACAGATACGCAGTATTTT.

V and J are TRBV5-1 and TRBJ2-4; TRBD2 matches 11 bases. The J segment lost 3 bases and the V segment lost 0 bases, leaving 8 bases of the junction unmatched. Germline CDR1 SGHRS, CDR2 YFSETQ. This CDR3 is 18 amino acids long. The CDR3 DNA reads as TGCGCCAGCAGCTTGGAATTAGCGGGAGGGCCCGGCAAAAACATTCAGTACTTC. It encodes CASSLELAGGPGKNIQYF.

This clonotype was observed once. The CDR3 DNA sequence: TGTGCCAGCAGCGTACGGGCGGACAATGAAAAACTGTTTTTT. As protein: CASSVRADNEKLFF. The chain is built from TRBV9 and TRBJ1-4; D not resolved. The CDR3 extends over 14 amino acids. Trimming took 1 base from V and 5 from J, leaving 9 bases between them. Germline CDR1 SGDLS, CDR2 YYNGEE.

The V call is TRBV6-1, the J call TRBJ2-7, with 7 bases lining up with TRBD1. Germline V gene data show CDR1 as MNHNS and CDR2 as SASEGT. After removal of 2 bases from V and 0 bases from J, the junction contained 1 base not matched to a gene. The CDR3 is 14 residues long. As DNA, the CDR3 is TGTGCCAGCAGTGAATACAGGGGCTCCTACGAGCAGTACTTC. It encodes CASSEYRGSYEQYF.

The J gene is TRBJ2-7, the V gene TRBV7-8, with D perhaps matching TRBD1 (6 bases). Trimming pared 5 bases from V and 4 bases from J, leaving 18 bases between. CDR3 length equals 15 residues. CDR1 and CDR2 from the germline V gene are SGHVS and FQNEAQ. DNA of the CDR3: TGTGCCAGCAGCCGCCGCACAGGGTTTGGTTACGAGCAGTACTTC. Amino acids: CASSRRTGFGYEQYF.

The chain recombines TRBV11-1 with TRBJ1-1; D might be TRBD1 (6 bases). Germline loops: CDR1 SGHAT, CDR2 FQDESV (reference sequence). This CDR3 region has 13 residues. V gave up 6 bases and J gave up 6 bases, with 14 bases separating them. The CDR3 DNA reads as TGTGCCAGCAGTGCACAGGGAAAGTCTGAAGCTTTCTTT. Its translation: CASSAQGKSEAFF. Using reference TRBV11-1 and TRBJ1-1 for the parts outside the CDR3, the full variable domain is EAEVAQSPRYKITEKSQAVAFWCDPISGHATLYWYRQILGQGPELLVQFQDESVVDDSQLPKDRFSAERLKGVDSTLKIQPAELGDSAMYLCASSAQGKSEAFFGQGTRLTVV.

The chain employs TRBV19 and TRBJ1-5, with 7 bases that match TRBD1. V lost 9 bases and J lost 2; bases outside the gene matches: 7. CDR3 length: 14 amino acids. The V gene's germline CDR1 is LNHDA and CDR2 SQIVND (reference sequence). The DNA for the CDR3 is TGTGCCAGCAACAGGGGCGAGGGCAATCAGCCCCAGCATTTT. Its translation: CASNRGEGNQPQHF.

The chain couples TRBV20-1 to TRBJ1-1; a weak D match, TRBD1 (6 bases). Germline CDR1 DFQATT, CDR2 SNEGSKA (reference sequence). The CDR3 is made up of 12 amino acids. Between the trimmed V and J ends, which lost 5 bases and 4 bases, there was a span of 11 bases. For the CDR3, the DNA is TGCAGTGCTCTTCGGGGGCTCACTGAAGCTTTCTTT. Its protein is CSALRGLTEAFF.

This clonotype is classed as medium-sized. V is TRBV20-1 and J is TRBJ2-5; 9 bases are shared with TRBD1. V was pared by 5 bases and J by 6 bases, with 7 bases of the junction left unmatched. This CDR3 has 13 residues. Germline V lookup: CDR1 DFQATT, CDR2 SNEGSKA (reference sequence). Here the CDR3 reads CSAPGQGSQTQYF. The CDR3 bases are TGCAGTGCTCCGGGACAGGGTTCTCAGACCCAGTACTTC.

CDR3 residues: CASSPGQGVGGYTF. The DNA for the CDR3 is TGTGCCAGCAGTCCTGGACAGGGTGTAGGCGGCTACACCTTC. The rearrangement links TRBV12-3 or TRBV12-4 to TRBJ1-2; TRBD1 matches at 8 bases. The CDR3 length is 14 residues. Losses at the gene ends were 5 bases for V and 8 bases for J; bases not matched to a gene: 10.

The DNA for the CDR3 is TGTGCCAGCAGCATCCGCCGGGGCTCCTACGAGCAGTACTTC. Protein product: CASSIRRGSYEQYF. The chain couples TRBV6-1 to TRBJ2-7, with D tentatively TRBD2 (5 bases). The CDR3 length is 14 residues. Germline V CDR1 and CDR2: MNHNS, SASEGT. The V gene lost 6 bases and the J gene lost 0 bases, with 12 bases spanning the gap.

The J gene is TRBJ2-7, the V gene TRBV5-8; D may be TRBD2 (7 bases). Germline assignment: CDR1 SGHTS and CDR2 YDEGEE. Trimming stripped 6 bases from V and 11 bases from J, with 27 bases between. The CDR3 covers 15 residues. CDR3 region: CASTSSPWGGRVEYF. CDR3 coding DNA: TGTGCCAGCACCAGCAGCCCGTGGGGGGGCCGTGTTGAGTACTTC. Complete variable domain (other parts from reference TRBV5-8 and TRBJ2-7): EAGVTQSPTHLIKTRGQQATLRCSPISGHTSVYWYQQALGLGLQFLLWYDEGEERNRGNFPPRFSGRQFPNYSSELNVNALELEDSALYLCASTSSPWGGRVEYFGPGTRLTVT.

This rearrangement joins TRBV6-5 to TRBJ2-4; 10 bases line up with TRBD1. The V and J ends lost 4 bases and 4 bases, in that order; junction bases with no gene match: 13. Germline CDR1 is MNHEY and CDR2 is SVGAGI. This CDR3 spans 18 amino acids. The CDR3 protein is CASSFLGQGGKGKNIQYF. For the CDR3, the DNA is TGTGCCAGCAGTTTCCTAGGACAGGGGGGTAAGGGGAAAAACATTCAGTACTTC.

The rearrangement links TRBV24-1 to TRBJ1-5; possibly TRBD1 for D (6 bases). Germline V CDR1 and CDR2: KGHDR, SFDVKD. Between the trimmed V and J ends, which lost 6 bases and 5 bases, there was a span of 13 bases. The CDR3 is 14 amino acids. CDR3 in amino acids: CATSRGGGDQPQHF. The CDR3 DNA sequence: TGTGCCACCAGTCGAGGGGGAGGGGATCAGCCCCAGCATTTT.

The rearrangement joins TRBV27 to TRBJ2-3, with D possibly being TRBD1 (6 bases). Looked up from germline, CDR1 is MNHEY and CDR2 is SMNVEV (reference sequence). The CDR3 spans 15 residues. V gave up 3 bases and J gave up 0 bases, with 10 bases separating them. This CDR3 is CASSLNRASTDTQYF. The CDR3, as DNA: TGTGCCAGCAGTTTGAACAGGGCTAGCACAGATACGCAGTATTTT.

The chain is built from TRBV7-9 and TRBJ2-7; D may match TRBD1 or TRBD2 (5 bases each). The V gene lost 7 bases and the J gene lost 4 bases, with 8 bases spanning the gap. The CDR3 length is 11 residues. The germline V gene encodes CDR1 SEHNR and CDR2 FQNEAQ (reference sequence). CDR3 in amino acids: CASTRGYEQYF. In DNA, the CDR3 is TGTGCCAGCACGAGGGGATACGAGCAGTACTTC. The complete variable domain, with remaining parts taken from reference TRBV7-9 and TRBJ2-7, reads DTGVSQNPRHKITKRGQNVTFRCDPISEHNRLYWYRQTLGQGPEFLTYFQNEAQLEKSRLLSDRFSAERPKGSFSTLEIQRTEQGDSAMYLCASTRGYEQYFGPGTRLTVT.

The V and J genes are TRBV12-3 or TRBV12-4 and TRBJ2-2; perhaps TRBD1 as D (5 bases). Trimming took 3 bases from V and 1 from J, leaving 9 bases between them. This CDR3 is 15 amino acids long. CDR3 sequence: CASSFGARNTGELFF. The CDR3 nucleotides are TGTGCCAGCAGTTTTGGGGCCCGGAACACCGGGGAGCTGTTTTTT.

The chain employs TRBV25-1 and TRBJ1-4, with 9 nucleotides matching TRBD1. This CDR3 is 16 amino acids long. Losses at the gene ends were 5 bases for V and 8 bases for J; bases not matched to a gene: 12. Per germline, CDR1 MGHDK and CDR2 SYGVNS. CDR3 DNA: TGTGCCAGCAGTCCGCCACCGGGACAGGGAAGGGAAAAACTGTTTTTT. This sequence encodes CASSPPPGQGREKLFF.

The V and J genes are TRBV20-1 and TRBJ1-5; D remains ambiguous. Germline lookup yields CDR1 DFQATT and CDR2 SNEGSKA (reference sequence). The CDR3 contains 16 residues. V dropped 3 bases and J dropped 7 bases, with 22 bases sitting between them. CDR3 amino acids: CSASPPGPERGQPQHF. DNA of the CDR3: TGCAGTGCTAGCCCTCCGGGCCCGGAGAGAGGGCAGCCCCAGCATTTT.

The chain has TRBV12-5 and TRBJ2-5, with a possible D match to TRBD1 (5 bases). CDR3 length equals 15 residues. The V gene's germline CDR1 is LGHNT and CDR2 FRNRAP. V lost 2 bases and J 1 base, leaving 11 bases between the germline ends. CDR3 region: CASGLSLGPQETQYF. CDR3 DNA sequence: TGTGCTAGTGGTTTGAGTTTGGGGCCCCAAGAGACCCAGTACTTC.

The chain has TRBV6-1 and TRBJ2-7; TRBD2 aligns across 7 bases. CDR3 length: 13 residues. The ends lost 5 bases at V and 3 bases at J; junction bases unmatched: 4. Germline V gives CDR1 MNHNS, CDR2 SASEGT. The CDR3 DNA is TGTGCCAGCAGTCCCCGGACTAGCTACGAGCAGTACTTC. Translated, it gives CASSPRTSYEQYF.

V gene TRBV29-1 combines with J gene TRBJ2-7; TRBD1 matches 7 bases. In germline, CDR1 is SQVTM, CDR2 ANQGSEA. Germline trimming cut 6 bases from V and 3 bases from J; bases unmatched to any gene: 8. This CDR3 is 13 amino acids long. This CDR3 reads CSVLTSGGYEQYF. CDR3 sequence (DNA): TGCAGCGTCCTCACCTCAGGGGGCTACGAGCAGTACTTC.

The chain joins TRBV28 to TRBJ1-5, with D perhaps matching TRBD1 (5 bases). Trimming took off 6 bases at V and 3 bases at J, with 9 bases between the two ends. The germline gives CDR1 MDHEN, CDR2 SYDVKM. The CDR3 is made up of 13 amino acids. The CDR3 protein is CASRSGTNQPQHF. The CDR3 DNA reads as TGTGCCAGCAGATCCGGGACCAATCAGCCCCAGCATTTT. Full variable domain (outside the CDR3, taken from reference TRBV28 and TRBJ1-5): DVKVTQSSRYLVKRTGEKVFLECVQDMDHENMFWYRQDPGLGLRLIYFSYDVKMKEKGDIPEGYSVSREKKERFSLILESASTNQTSMYLCASRSGTNQPQHFGDGTRLSIL.